The 31 T cell receptor beta chains presented below share a single source sample, sequenced in a study of T cell repertoires in cytomegalovirus infection. TCRdb recomputed calls from the reads with MiXCR, one row per CDR3 protein. The repertoire holds a few hundred thousand distinct CDR3 sequences, with 22% as singletons. The sample was CD8+ T cells from PBMCs. These receptor sequences come from a human donor in good health (CMV status not recorded). Some clones in this sample may be carry-over from other donors' samples.

This chain links TRBV9 with TRBJ2-1; 7 bases are a match to TRBD1. CDR3 size: 15 residues. V gave up 0 bases and J gave up 1 base; unmatched junction bases: 1. The V gene's germline CDR1 is SGDLS and CDR2 YYNGEE. This chain's CDR3 is CASSVGRGSYNEQFF. The CDR3 DNA sequence: TGTGCCAGCAGCGTAGGCAGGGGGTCCTACAATGAGCAGTTCTTC.

The chain joins TRBV7-9 to TRBJ1-2; TRBD1 might be the D (5 bases). Germline values: CDR1 SEHNR, CDR2 FQNEAQ (reference sequence). Deletions cut 5 bases from V and 3 bases from J, with 16 bases between. This CDR3 spans 15 amino acids. In nucleotides, the CDR3 is TGTGCCAGCAGCAAACCTCAGGGATCCCACTATGGCTACACCTTC. It specifies CASSKPQGSHYGYTF.

This clonotype has a handful of counts. J is TRBJ1-1 and V is TRBV28; D remains ambiguous. Germline CDR1 reads MDHEN; CDR2 reads SYDVKM. The CDR3 totals 14 residues. V gave up 3 bases and J gave up 0 bases, with 8 bases separating them. In DNA, the CDR3 is TGTGCCAGCAGTTTTCTGGGCCTGAACACTGAAGCTTTCTTT. Amino acids: CASSFLGLNTEAFF.

The rearrangement uses TRBV7-8 and TRBJ1-4; D ambiguous. CDR1 is SGHVS, CDR2 FQNEAQ, per germline. There are 13 residues in the CDR3. Trimming left V 4 bases short and J 8 bases short, with 11 bases between. CDR3 loop: CASSSLAGEKLFF. For the CDR3, the DNA is TGTGCCAGCAGCTCCCTCGCGGGGGAAAAACTGTTTTTT.

This chain links TRBV6-6 with TRBJ2-1; D possibly corresponds to TRBD2 (5 bases). Trimming shortened V by 7 bases and J by 7 bases, and 11 bases separated the two germline ends. Germline CDR1 is MNHNY and CDR2 is SVGAGI (reference sequence). This CDR3 contains 12 residues. The CDR3 sequence is CASTIEGNEQFF. DNA for the CDR3: TGTGCCAGCACCATAGAGGGTAATGAGCAGTTCTTC.

As concerns this clonotype: It may be a read error: a sequence one base away is much more abundant. The V and J genes are TRBV7-6 and TRBJ2-7, with 7 nucleotides matching TRBD2. Germline-derived CDR1 and CDR2 are SGHVS and FNYEAQ. The CDR3 extends over 14 amino acids. Trimming took 5 bases from V and 4 from J; bases not matched to a gene: 8. For the CDR3, the DNA is TGTGCCAGCAGCACAGCGGGGACGGGATACGAGCAGTACTTC. Its translation: CASSTAGTGYEQYF. Together with reference TRBV7-6 and TRBJ2-7, the CDR3 gives the full variable domain: GAGVSQSPRYKVTKRGQDVALRCDPISGHVSLYWYRQALGQGPEFLTYFNYEAQQDKSGLPNDRFSAERPEGSISTLTIQRTEQRDSAMYRCASSTAGTGYEQYFGPGTRLTVT.

The genes are TRBV7-4 and TRBJ2-1; 10 bases line up with TRBD1. The germline CDR1 and CDR2 sequences are SGHVT and SQSDAQ. Trimming at V came to 3 bases and at J to 5 bases, leaving 7 bases not matched to a gene. The CDR3 is 16 residues long. The CDR3 loop reads CASSFLGDRGHNEQFF. The CDR3 coding sequence is TGTGCCAGCAGCTTTCTCGGGGACAGGGGCCACAATGAGCAGTTCTTC. Full variable domain (missing parts from reference TRBV7-4 and TRBJ2-1): GAGVSQSPRYKVAKRGRDVALRCDSISGHVTLYWYRQTLGQGSEVLTYSQSDAQRDKSGRPSGRFSAERPERSVSTLKIQRTEQGDSAVYLCASSFLGDRGHNEQFFGPGTRLTVL.

Of note for this clonotype: A much bigger clone sits one base away, suggesting this may be a read error. V is TRBV7-2 and J is TRBJ2-7, with TRBD2 identical over 7 bases. V lost 5 bases, J lost 7 bases, and 14 bases stayed unmatched. The germline gives CDR1 SGHTA, CDR2 FQGNSA. This CDR3 contains 15 residues. This CDR3 is CASSLGLVGVGEQYF. The CDR3 DNA sequence: TGTGCCAGCAGCCTTGGACTAGTGGGGGTCGGTGAGCAGTACTTC.

The rearrangement uses TRBV5-5 and TRBJ1-1; 9 bases agree with TRBD1. Germline CDR1 SGHKS, CDR2 YYEKEE (reference sequence). The CDR3 loop spans 15 amino acids. With 4 bases clipped from V and 4 bases from J, the junction kept 8 bases outside the gene matches. This chain's CDR3 is CASSRTGAGGTEAFF. For the CDR3, the DNA is TGTGCCAGCAGCCGGACAGGGGCAGGAGGCACTGAAGCTTTCTTT.

This clonotype rates as medium-sized (0.01 to 0.1%). The rearrangement joins TRBV7-8 to TRBJ2-7; D may correspond to TRBD1 or TRBD2 (5 bases each). Germline values: CDR1 SGHVS, CDR2 FQNEAQ. The CDR3 has 14 amino acids. Trimming left V 5 bases short and J 4 bases short, with 15 bases between. The CDR3 DNA is TGTGCCAGCAGCCGCCGGGACGGCTCTTACGAGCAGTACTTC. Translating it yields CASSRRDGSYEQYF.

This chain connects TRBV29-1 to TRBJ2-7; D is tentatively TRBD1 or TRBD2 (6 bases each). The CDR3 totals 12 residues. V lost 5 bases to trimming and J lost 6 bases, with 14 bases between them. The germline V gene encodes CDR1 SQVTM and CDR2 ANQGSEA. CDR3 nucleotide sequence: TGCAGCGTTATAGTAGGGGGGACCGAGCAGTACTTC. Translated, it gives CSVIVGGTEQYF.

In this sample, this clonotype turned up a few times. The V and J genes are TRBV5-4 and TRBJ2-1; 9 bases agree with TRBD1. Germline assignment: CDR1 SGHNT and CDR2 YYREEE (reference sequence). This CDR3 spans 16 amino acids. J lost 7 bases, V lost 1 base, and 9 bases had no gene match. The CDR3 is CASSLIGTGGENEQFF. Written as DNA, the CDR3 is TGTGCCAGCAGCTTGATAGGCACAGGGGGCGAGAATGAGCAGTTCTTC.

The rearrangement joins TRBV6-1 to TRBJ2-1; D is perhaps TRBD1 (6 bases). The CDR3 is 15 residues long. In germline, CDR1 is MNHNS, CDR2 SASEGT. The V and J ends lost 3 bases and 2 bases respectively, with 11 bases between them. CDR3 sequence reads: CASSDYRDTYNEQFF. The CDR3 DNA sequence: TGTGCCAGCAGTGACTACCGGGACACCTACAATGAGCAGTTCTTC.

With regard to this clonotype: A much larger clone differs by one base, so this may be a read error. The chain links TRBV20-1 to TRBJ2-7, with D possibly called TRBD1 or TRBD2 (7 bases each). Near its end, the DNA agrees better with TRBJ2-1, so the J call may be wrong. The CDR3 spans 14 residues. Germline V gene sequence: CDR1 DFQATT, CDR2 SNEGSKA (reference sequence). In DNA, the CDR3 is TGCAGTGCCGGAGACAGGGACTATTCCTACGAGCAGTTCTTC. It specifies CSAGDRDYSYEQFF.

This chain uses TRBV19 with TRBJ2-1, with D hard to call. V was cut by 7 bases and J by 0 bases, with 10 bases left in between. The germline CDR1 and CDR2 sequences are LNHDA and SQIVND (reference sequence). The CDR3 totals 14 residues. The CDR3 region has the DNA TGTGCCAGTACAGACTTTGGCTCCTACAATGAGCAGTTCTTC. It translates to CASTDFGSYNEQFF.

This sequence joins TRBV9 and TRBJ1-2, with TRBD1 as a possible D gene (5 bases). CDR1 and CDR2 from the germline V gene are SGDLS and YYNGEE. The V end was cut by 4 bases, the J end by 2 bases, with 18 bases between. This CDR3 spans 16 amino acids. CDR3 sequence (DNA): TGTGCCAGCAGCCCACCGGGACCGATGTTCAACTATGGCTACACCTTC. It encodes CASSPPGPMFNYGYTF.

The chain has TRBV20-1 and TRBJ1-4; 7 bases line up with TRBD1. Germline CDR1 DFQATT, CDR2 SNEGSKA (reference sequence). This CDR3 spans 16 amino acids. V shed 0 bases and J 8 bases; nucleotides not matched to a gene: 12. CDR3 in amino acids: CSARDQAGGRKEKLFF. The CDR3 nucleotides read TGCAGTGCTAGAGATCAGGCAGGGGGGAGAAAAGAAAAACTGTTTTTT.

This clonotype occurred a few times. The V call is TRBV4-1, the J call TRBJ1-1; 8 nucleotides align to TRBD1. With 4 bases clipped from V and 0 bases from J, the junction kept 13 bases outside the gene matches. The germline V gene has CDR1 MGHRA and CDR2 YSYEKL. This CDR3 comprises 18 residues. The CDR3 spells CASSRDRGGGGMNTEAFF. CDR3 sequence (DNA): TGCGCCAGCAGCCGTGACAGGGGCGGAGGGGGGATGAACACTGAAGCTTTCTTT.

The chain combines TRBV5-6 with TRBJ1-1; D is unresolved. This CDR3 is 12 amino acids long. Between the trimmed V and J ends, which lost 5 bases and 0 bases, there was a span of 5 bases. The germline CDR1 and CDR2 sequences are SGHDT and YYEEEE. For the CDR3, the DNA is TGTGCCAGCAGTTCCGTGAACACTGAAGCTTTCTTT. Protein product: CASSSVNTEAFF.

This clonotype was found many times. The chain combines TRBV11-2 with TRBJ1-1; 10 positions match TRBD1. The CDR3 is made up of 14 amino acids. The V segment lost 6 bases and the J segment 4 bases; nucleotides outside the gene matches: 5. The germline gives CDR1 SGHAT, CDR2 FQNNGV. The CDR3 protein is CASSPTGGLTEAFF. The CDR3 DNA sequence: TGTGCCAGCAGTCCGACAGGGGGCCTCACTGAAGCTTTCTTT.

This clonotype was seen more than once but under ten times. V is TRBV20-1 and J is TRBJ2-7, with a weak D call TRBD2 (6 bases). CDR1 is DFQATT, CDR2 SNEGSKA, per germline (reference sequence). Trimming cost V 1 base and J 3 bases, with 13 bases left between them. This CDR3 is built from 14 residues. CDR3 bases: TGCAGTGCTAGAGTTCCCAGGGAGGACTACGAGCAGTACTTC. Amino acids: CSARVPREDYEQYF.

The V gene is TRBV6-5, the J gene TRBJ2-7; D remains unclear. This CDR3 region has 16 residues. Germline V lookup: CDR1 MNHEY, CDR2 SVGAGI. Trimming shortened V by 0 bases and J by 2 bases, and 14 bases separated the two germline ends. CDR3 amino acids: CASSYSRQTLTYEQYF. DNA of the CDR3: TGTGCCAGCAGTTACTCCCGGCAGACCCTCACCTACGAGCAGTACTTC.

This clonotype was seen only once. This could be a read error, since a much larger clone is one nucleotide away. V usage is TRBV7-6 and J usage is TRBJ2-3; D may be TRBD2 (6 bases). The V and J ends lost 0 bases and 5 bases respectively, with 18 bases between them. This CDR3 is 17 amino acids long. CDR1 and CDR2 (germline): SGHVS, FNYEAQ. The CDR3 region is CASSLARTTRGEDTQYF. For the CDR3, the DNA is TGTGCCAGCAGCTTAGCCCGAACGACTAGAGGGGAAGATACGCAGTATTTT.

The sample holds one count of this clonotype. The gene calls are TRBV20-1 and TRBJ1-2, with 7 positions matching TRBD1. The CDR3 runs 14 residues. Losses at the gene ends were 4 bases for V and 4 bases for J; bases not matched to a gene: 9. From germline, CDR1 is DFQATT and CDR2 SNEGSKA (reference sequence). CDR3 DNA sequence: TGCAGTGCTAATCTCTGGGACAGCCTCTATGGCTACACCTTC. As protein: CSANLWDSLYGYTF.

This clonotype was observed a handful of times. V gene TRBV28 combines with J gene TRBJ2-5; D is possibly TRBD2 (5 bases). This CDR3 is 19 amino acids long. The germline V and J ends were trimmed by 6 bases and 0 bases, with 26 bases remaining between them. The germline CDR1 and CDR2 sequences are MDHEN and SYDVKM. DNA for the CDR3: TGTGCCAGCAGCCAATCTATGTATATGGGAGATTGGAACCAAGAGACCCAGTACTTC. Its protein product is CASSQSMYMGDWNQETQYF.

This clonotype was picked up many times. This sequence joins TRBV5-4 and TRBJ2-1; TRBD1 agrees at 7 bases. Germline CDR1 is SGHNT and CDR2 is YYREEE (reference sequence). The CDR3 runs 14 residues. Trimming took 1 base from V and 4 from J; bases not matched to a gene: 2. The CDR3 nucleotides are TGTGCCAGCAGCTTGTCAGGGGGATACAATGAGCAGTTCTTC. Translating gives CASSLSGGYNEQFF.

This clonotype was counted many times. The chain uses TRBV12-3 or TRBV12-4 and TRBJ2-7, with a weak D call TRBD2 (6 bases). This CDR3 is built from 12 residues. V lost 3 bases to trimming and J lost 6 bases, with 9 bases between them. CDR3 sequence: CASSLTSLEQYF. In DNA form, the CDR3 reads TGTGCCAGCAGTTTGACTAGTCTCGAGCAGTACTTC.

The CDR3 nucleotides read TGTGCCAGCAGCACCCTGACAGGGCGGGAGCAGTACTTC. It is translated as CASSTLTGREQYF. The rearrangement uses TRBV11-3 and TRBJ2-7; 7 nucleotides match TRBD1. Germline V gene data show CDR1 as SGHNT and CDR2 as YENEEA. Unmatched junction bases numbered 8, after V lost 5 bases and J lost 7 bases. This CDR3 is built from 13 residues.

This clonotype was seen ten or more times. The rearrangement uses TRBV25-1 and TRBJ2-5; 7 nucleotides line up with TRBD2. CDR1 and CDR2 from the germline V gene are MGHDK and SYGVNS. V lost 7 bases to trimming and J lost 5 bases; unmatched junction nucleotides: 7. The CDR3 extends over 13 amino acids. The CDR3: CASTPGGKETQYF. In nucleotides, the CDR3 is TGTGCCAGCACGCCGGGGGGTAAGGAGACCCAGTACTTC.

The chain uses TRBV24-1 and TRBJ1-1; the D is unclear. CDR1 is KGHDR, CDR2 SFDVKD, per germline. The CDR3 consists of 14 residues. Trimming left V 3 bases short and J 4 bases short, with 11 bases between. Here the CDR3 reads CATSDPTTSTEAFF. CDR3 DNA: TGTGCCACCAGTGATCCGACGACGAGCACTGAAGCTTTCTTT.

The sample holds a few counts of this clonotype. The chain recombines TRBV19 with TRBJ1-6, with D unresolved. This CDR3 has 14 residues. The germline V gene has CDR1 LNHDA and CDR2 SQIVND (reference sequence). V was clipped by 8 bases and J by 1 base, with 9 bases between them. As DNA, the CDR3 is TGTGCCAGTGCACCGTCGTCCTATAATTCACCCCTCCACTTT. It translates to CASAPSSYNSPLHF.